This TCR beta chain was sequenced during a study of blood T cell repertoires in COVID-19. The wider study: Some COVID-19 samples were acute and others convalescent; all came from the United States, Italy and Spain. The analysed material was cDNA or gDNA that came from T cells, B-cell-depleted T cells, or PBMCs.

The V end lost 5 bases, the J end lost 7 bases, and 26 bases lay between the germline ends. The CDR3 spans 17 residues. Germline CDR1 SGHTA, CDR2 FQGNSA. How the authors handled the data: Using reference gene primer amplification, nucleated cell counts were estimated. Profiling relied on immunoSEQ multiplex PCR, and the TCRdb table lists in-frame clones only, not all of them. V and J calls and clone size are given by that table; D and trimming were obtained from the DNA. The sample yields 80,000 or so clones, over 70% seen once. This clonotype was sampled from a man of 80 years or more with acute or convalescent COVID-19. Material: peripheral blood. The gene calls are TRBV7-2 and TRBJ1-2, with D hard to call. As DNA, the CDR3 is TGTGCCAGCAGCCCAGAAGGCCTGGCCTCTAGTTATCGTGGCTACACCTTC. This gives the protein CASSPEGLASSYRGYTF.